This T cell receptor (beta chain) was observed in a study of blood T cell repertoires in COVID-19. The assay was immunoSEQ multiplex PCR, and TCRdb's table has in-frame clones only and misses some. The sample has about 300,000 clones, over 85% seen once; the top ten hold less than 3.5%. This CDR3 contains 14 residues. With 5 bases clipped from V and 7 bases from J, the junction kept 9 bases outside the gene matches. Germline V gene lookup returns CDR1 SGHAT and CDR2 FQNNGV. The chain carries TRBV11-2 and TRBJ2-5; 8 nucleotides match TRBD2. The sample taken for sequencing was PBMCs or T cells enriched from blood (not recorded which). The receptor was derived from a woman aged 50 to 60 who had been exposed to COVID-19. CDR3 amino acids: CASSATSGGGTQYF. In nucleotides, the CDR3 is TGTGCCAGCAGCGCAACTAGCGGAGGGGGGACCCAGTACTTC.